One and the same sample provided the 31 T cell receptor beta chains below, sequenced in a study of tumor and adjacent non-tumor tissue in lung cancer. Three rounds of nested PCR, following a modified ARM-PCR protocol, produced the TCRbeta library. TCRdb called the multiplex PCR reads again in MiXCR, with one record for every CDR3 protein. Seen here are over 85,000 distinct CDR3 sequences, approximately 87% observed once, and the top ten hold 22%. This sample's RNA came from whole unsorted tissue. Sequencing was performed on lung tumor tissue. Receptors originate from a man between 65 and 85 years old with non-small cell lung cancer.

The chain carries TRBV6-5 and TRBJ2-6, with TRBD1 matching over 8 bases. V lost 9 bases, J lost 0 bases, and 7 bases stayed unmatched. Germline V CDR1 and CDR2: MNHEY, SVGAGI. The CDR3 totals 16 residues. Here the CDR3 DNA reads TGTGCCAGTAGTAAGACAGGGGACTCTGGGGCCAACGTCCTGACTTTC. Its translation is CASSKTGDSGANVLTF.

Concerning this clonotype itself: The junction departs from germline at one end; a sequencing error may be responsible. This chain joins TRBV6-5 and TRBJ2-7; TRBD2 matches 7 bases. This CDR3 is built from 15 residues. Germline CDR1 reads MNHEY; CDR2 reads SVGAGI. CDR3 residues: CAVGRRLADSYERFF. The CDR3 DNA reads TGTGCCGTCGGAAGGAGACTAGCAGATTCTTACGAGCGGTTCTTC.

As for this clonotype: No conserved phenylalanine or tryptophan is present at the end of the CDR3, so a read error is the likely explanation. This chain joins TRBV6-1 and TRBJ1-1; D is ambiguous. Germline CDR1 is MNHNS and CDR2 is SASEGT. The CDR3 spans 15 residues. V was clipped by 10 bases and J by 1 base, with 19 bases between them. CDR3 nucleotides: TGTGCCATCAGAGAAGACGCCATTTGGAACACTGAAGCTTTCATT. This gives the protein CAIREDAIWNTEAFI.

Note on this clonotype: Because it lacks the conserved phenylalanine or tryptophan at the end, this CDR3 is likely a read error. This chain links TRBV28 with TRBJ2-3; TRBD1 is a possible D gene (7 bases). Germline CDR1 reads MDHEN; CDR2 reads SYDVKM. Trimming removed 1 base at V and 1 base at J, with 12 bases between. The CDR3 sequence is 16 residues long. The CDR3 sequence is CASSLLAGGRTDTQYY. DNA of the CDR3: TGTGCCAGCAGTTTATTGGCAGGGGGGCGCACAGATACGCAGTATTAT.

By proportion, this clonotype is medium-sized. Here the CDR3 DNA reads TGTGCCAGCCGACCTTTTGTGGGACAAAGAAGAGAAGCTTTCTTT. Translation: CASRPFVGQRREAFF. V is TRBV6-2 or TRBV6-3 and J is TRBJ1-1, with D possibly matching TRBD1 (6 bases). Per germline, CDR1 MNHEY and CDR2 SVGEGT. The CDR3 totals 15 residues. V lost 8 bases and J 8 bases, leaving 24 bases between the germline ends.

About this clonotype: A much larger clone differs by one base, so this may be a read error. This chain links TRBV5-1 with TRBJ2-2, with a weak D call TRBD2 (6 bases). Germline values: CDR1 SGHRS, CDR2 YFSETQ. The V end lost 0 bases, the J end lost 9 bases, and 12 bases lay between the germline ends. The CDR3 is 14 residues long. CDR3 amino acids: CASSLAGATRELFF. In DNA form, the CDR3 reads TGCGCCAGCAGCTTGGCGGGAGCAACCAGGGAGCTGTTTTTT.

This chain uses TRBV12-5 with TRBJ2-7; no definite D call. The CDR3 contains 12 residues. V shed 10 bases and J shed 7 bases, with 17 bases lying between them. Germline CDR1 reads LGHNT; CDR2 reads FRNRAP. This chain's CDR3 is CATGPNPEEQYF. The DNA of the CDR3 is TGTGCTACTGGCCCAAACCCTGAGGAGCAGTACTTC.

Turning to this clonotype: Mismatch with germline at one junction end may stem from a read error. The chain recombines TRBV11-3 with TRBJ2-3, with D perhaps matching TRBD1 or TRBD2 (5 bases each). This CDR3 comprises 16 residues. The germline CDR1 and CDR2 sequences are SGHNT and YENEEA. The CDR3 nucleotides are TGTGCCAACAGCCCCAAGGGACCACGGGGCACAGATACGCAGTATTTT. Amino acids: CANSPKGPRGTDTQYF.

Turning to this clonotype: The junction does not match germline at one end; this may be a read error. The chain links TRBV12-3 or TRBV12-4 to TRBJ2-3; a weak D match, TRBD1 (6 bases). The length of the CDR3 is 15 residues. The CDR3 nucleotides are TGTGCCAGCAGTTTAGGGGGACACCCCCAAGAGACCCAGTACTTT. Protein product: CASSLGGHPQETQYF.

Concerning this clonotype itself: The conserved phenylalanine or tryptophan is not found at the CDR3 terminus, so this likely reflects a read error. The chain recombines TRBV12-3 or TRBV12-4 with TRBJ1-6; 9 bases are a match to TRBD1. The CDR3 extends over 15 amino acids. The V segment lost 5 bases and the J segment 7 bases; nucleotides outside the gene matches: 6. The CDR3 DNA is TGTGCCAGCAGTATTTTCGGACAGGGGAATTCACCCCTCCACGTT. Encoded protein: CASSIFGQGNSPLHV.

As regards this clonotype: Since no conserved phenylalanine or tryptophan closes the CDR3, a read error is the likely cause. The chain uses TRBV28 and TRBJ1-5; D remains unclear. Germline values: CDR1 MDHEN, CDR2 SYDVKM. This CDR3 spans 15 amino acids. DNA of the CDR3: TGTGCTAGCAGTTTACCACGACATGCCCAGCAGCCCCAGCATTCT. Protein product: CASSLPRHAQQPQHS.

With respect to this clonotype: Relative to the germline gene, one junction end is altered; a read error may explain this. The V and J genes are TRBV4-3 and TRBJ2-1; 12 nucleotides match TRBD2. The CDR3 has 16 amino acids. CDR1 LGHNA and CDR2 YSLEER come from the germline V gene. CDR3 loop: CANSQDTSGRYNELFF. The CDR3 bases are TGCGCCAACAGCCAGGATACTAGCGGGAGGTATAACGAGCTGTTCTTC.

As regards this clonotype: The germline gene is not matched at one end of the junction; a read error may be the cause. The CDR3 nucleotides read TGTGCCAGCAGCTTAGATAGGGGGGGTGACTACATCTTC. Its translation: CASSLDRGGDYIF. This chain joins TRBV11-2 and TRBJ1-2, with D possibly matching TRBD1 (6 bases). Germline assignment: CDR1 SGHAT and CDR2 FQNNGV. The CDR3 runs to 13 residues.

As regards this clonotype: Given the absence of the conserved phenylalanine or tryptophan at the CDR3 end, a read error is likely. This rearrangement joins TRBV20-1 to TRBJ2-2; D may be TRBD2 (5 bases). V lost 0 bases and J lost 8, with 22 bases in between. The germline V gene encodes CDR1 DFQATT and CDR2 SNEGSKA (reference sequence). The CDR3 consists of 17 residues. The CDR3 DNA is TGCAGTGCTAGAGATGGGAGTGCAGGAGTGGGCACTGGGGAGCTGTTTTCT. It translates to CSARDGSAGVGTGELFS.

This chain uses TRBV11-2 with TRBJ1-6; 9 nucleotides match TRBD1. V dropped 9 bases and J dropped 10; count of bases not matched to a gene: 10. CDR3 length equals 14 residues. CDR1 and CDR2 from the germline V gene are SGHAT and FQNNGV. The CDR3 DNA reads as TGTGCCAGTTGTACGACAGGGGGACAGTCACCCCTCCACTTT. This codes for CASCTTGGQSPLHF.

This clonotype was picked up many times. The CDR3 spells CSARDLTVGEQYF. CDR3 in DNA: TGCAGTGCTAGAGACCTGACCGTGGGGGAGCAGTACTTC. The gene calls are TRBV20-1 and TRBJ2-7; no definite D call. This CDR3 has 13 residues. Trimming left V 0 bases short and J 7 bases short, with 13 bases between. CDR1 and CDR2 (germline): DFQATT, SNEGSKA (reference sequence).

In the case of this clonotype: Compared with germline, one end of the junction differs, possibly owing to a read error. This chain connects TRBV12-3 or TRBV12-4 to TRBJ1-1; D unclear. CDR3 size: 13 residues. The CDR3 DNA reads TGTGTCAGCGGTTTTCGTGACACACAGAAAGCTTTCTTT. It yields the protein CVSGFRDTQKAFF.

V and J are TRBV6-2 or TRBV6-3 and TRBJ2-1; D unresolved. The V gene's germline CDR1 is MNHEY and CDR2 SVGEGT. V lost 10 bases and J 4 bases, leaving 11 bases between the germline ends. The CDR3 has 12 amino acids. The CDR3, as DNA: TGTGCCAACAGAGGCGGTTACAATGAGCAGTTCTTC. This encodes CANRGGYNEQFF.

About this clonotype itself: A much more abundant neighbour one base away suggests this may be a read error. The chain combines TRBV28 with TRBJ1-6; no definite D call. Per germline, CDR1 MDHEN and CDR2 SYDVKM. CDR3 size: 14 residues. CDR3: CASMGSSNNSPLHF. DNA for the CDR3: TGTGCCAGCATGGGGAGCTCCAATAATTCACCCCTCCACTTT.

A remark on this clonotype: A junction boundary mismatches the germline segment, possibly from a read error. The chain combines TRBV11-3 with TRBJ1-1; D remains unclear. Germline V lookup: CDR1 SGHNT, CDR2 YENEEA. This CDR3 is built from 16 residues. CDR3 loop: CASSFLLRTLNTEAFF. DNA for the CDR3: TGTGCCAGCAGCTTCCTGCTCAGAACCCTGAACACTGAAGCTTTCTTC. The variable domain in full, with the rest retrieved from reference TRBV11-3 and TRBJ1-1, is EAGVVQSPRYKIIEKKQPVAFWCNPISGHNTLYWYLQNLGQGPELLIRYENEEAVDDSQLPKDRFSAERLKGVDSTLKIQPAELGDSAVYLCASSFLLRTLNTEAFFGQGTRLTVV.

This chain uses TRBV12-3 or TRBV12-4 with TRBJ2-1; 10 bases agree with TRBD1. The V segment lost 6 bases and the J segment 15 bases; nucleotides outside the gene matches: 8. The CDR3 consists of 12 residues. CDR3 in amino acids: CASRPGTGAMFF. The CDR3 DNA reads TGTGCCAGCAGGCCCGGGACAGGGGCTATGTTCTTC.

As concerns this clonotype: The CDR3 does not close with the conserved phenylalanine or tryptophan, likely indicating a read error. V gene TRBV6-1 combines with J gene TRBJ2-1, with D tentatively TRBD2 (6 bases). This CDR3 region has 12 residues. CDR1 and CDR2 (germline): MNHNS, SASEGT. CDR3 amino acids: CAISLSGNEQFL. As DNA, the CDR3 is TGTGCCATCAGTCTTAGCGGAAATGAGCAGTTCTTA.

As for this clonotype: The CDR3 carries no conserved terminal phenylalanine or tryptophan, so it likely arises from a read error. The limits of the CDR3 on the DNA are not certain, so only TCRdb's listed CDR3 is given. The chain employs TRBV6-6 and TRBJ1-2; TRBD1, the table's D call, was not compared with the DNA. The CDR3 region is 14 residues in length, termini included. CDR1 is MNHNY, CDR2 SVGAGI, per germline (reference sequence). CDR3 sequence: CASTPPGASYGYSI.

This clonotype was found a few times. This may come from a read error, since a much larger clone is one base off. The J gene is TRBJ2-7, the V gene TRBV6-6, with D perhaps being TRBD1 or TRBD2 (5 bases each). Germline values: CDR1 MNHNY, CDR2 SVGAGI (reference sequence). The CDR3 covers 14 residues. The CDR3 DNA sequence: TGTACCAGCAGGACCGGGACGGATTCCTCCGAGCAGTACTTC. This encodes CTSRTGTDSSEQYF.

The chain uses TRBV5-4 and TRBJ2-7, with D tentatively TRBD2 (6 bases). V lost 4 bases to trimming and J lost 0 bases, with 17 bases between them. The CDR3 covers 16 residues. Per germline, CDR1 SGHNT and CDR2 YYREEE (reference sequence). For the CDR3, the DNA is TGTGCCAGCAGCCAAGGTCATGGCGGGGCCTCCTACGAGCAGTACTTC. It codes for CASSQGHGGASYEQYF.

Comment on this clonotype: At one boundary the junction diverges from the germline segment, which might be a read error. The chain joins TRBV10-3 to TRBJ2-1; the match to TRBD1 covers 8 bases. The CDR3 consists of 14 residues. Germline values: CDR1 ENHRY, CDR2 SYGVKD. The CDR3 nucleotides read TGCGACATCAGTTCGGGACAGGAAGTACATGAGCAGTTCTTC. This encodes CDISSGQEVHEQFF.

The chain recombines TRBV12-3 or TRBV12-4 with TRBJ2-3, with D possibly matching TRBD2 (5 bases). The length of the CDR3 is 16 residues. V lost 1 base and J lost 4, with 15 bases in between. The DNA of the CDR3 is TGTGCCAGCAGTTTAGAGGACGGCGGGCCCGCAGATACGCAGTATTTT. This codes for CASSLEDGGPADTQYF.

Comments on this clonotype: Given the absence of the conserved phenylalanine or tryptophan at the CDR3 end, a read error is likely. No DNA is shown, since the ends of the CDR3 on it are uncertain; the CDR3 is the one TCRdb lists. The rearrangement links TRBV14 to TRBJ1-5. The CDR3 spans 13 amino acids, including both terminal residues. Germline CDR1 SGHDN, CDR2 FVKESK. CDR3 protein: CASSQEMGQPQQC.

As to this clonotype: A read error is possible here, since a much larger clone lies one base away. The V gene is TRBV28, the J gene TRBJ1-5; 7 bases map to TRBD1. This CDR3 is built from 16 residues. J was trimmed by 3 bases and V by 5 bases; bases with no gene match: 10. Germline V gene data show CDR1 as MDHEN and CDR2 as SYDVKM. CDR3 in DNA: TGTGCCAGCAGTCCGCGTATACAGGGGATCAATCAGCCCCAGCATTTT. Encoded protein: CASSPRIQGINQPQHF.

Turning to this clonotype: Compared with germline, one end of the junction differs, possibly owing to a read error. The J gene is TRBJ2-7, the V gene TRBV6-5, with 8 bases matching TRBD2. Germline loops: CDR1 MNHEY, CDR2 SVGAGI. The CDR3 has 18 amino acids. The CDR3 here is CARSYQPSGSTGSYEQYF. CDR3 nucleotides: TGTGCCCGCAGTTACCAGCCAAGCGGGAGTACCGGGTCCTACGAGCAGTACTTC.

Comments on this clonotype: This CDR3 is missing its conserved last phenylalanine or tryptophan, likely due to a read error. The V gene is TRBV5-1, the J gene TRBJ2-5, with 12 nucleotides matching TRBD1. Per germline, CDR1 SGHRS and CDR2 YFSETQ. The CDR3 is made up of 16 amino acids. The DNA of the CDR3 is TGCGCCAGCAACTTGGGGACAGGGGGCGACCAAGAGACTCAGTACTCC. Encoded protein: CASNLGTGGDQETQYS.